This T cell receptor (beta chain) was sequenced for a study of CD8+ T cells in alopecia areata. In the study overall: Treated patients swallowed 5 to 10 mg of oral tofacitinib twice daily. Study observations and caveats: It was lesional scalp, especially alopecia totalis/universalis, that showed higher clonality than normal scalp.

TCR sequencing used cDNA made by reverse transcription of extracted RNA. Libraries were prepared by immunoSEQ multiplex PCR; TCRdb keeps only in-frame clonotypes and omits some of them. The table includes 110,000 to 150,000 clones, 51% detected once. This clone was detected only a few times. No antigen is known for it. Both CD4+ and CD8+ T cells were separated by sorting PBMCs. The germline CDR1 and CDR2 sequences are SEHNR and FQNEAQ (reference sequence). The CDR3 extends over 13 amino acids. Trimming stripped 1 base from V and 7 bases from J, with 10 bases between. The chain links TRBV7-9 to TRBJ1-1; D not resolved. This receptor was taken from a human donor with alopecia areata. The specimen comprised CD4+ T cells sorted from blood, sampled at week 0. The CDR3: CASSLELSLEAFF. Here the CDR3 DNA reads TGTGCCAGCAGCTTAGAGCTCAGCCTTGAAGCTTTCTTT.